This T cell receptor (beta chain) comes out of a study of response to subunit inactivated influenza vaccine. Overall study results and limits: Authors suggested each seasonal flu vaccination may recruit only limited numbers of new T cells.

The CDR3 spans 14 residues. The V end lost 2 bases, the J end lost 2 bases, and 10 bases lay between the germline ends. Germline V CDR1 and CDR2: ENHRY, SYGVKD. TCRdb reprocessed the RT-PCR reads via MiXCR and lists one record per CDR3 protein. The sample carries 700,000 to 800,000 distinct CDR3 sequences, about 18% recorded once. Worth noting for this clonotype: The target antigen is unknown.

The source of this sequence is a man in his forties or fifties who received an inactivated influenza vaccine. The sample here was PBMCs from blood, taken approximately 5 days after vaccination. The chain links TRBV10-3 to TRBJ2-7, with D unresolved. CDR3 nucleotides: TGTGCCATCAGTGAGGACAAGATTCCCTACGAGCAGTACTTC. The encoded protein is CAISEDKIPYEQYF.